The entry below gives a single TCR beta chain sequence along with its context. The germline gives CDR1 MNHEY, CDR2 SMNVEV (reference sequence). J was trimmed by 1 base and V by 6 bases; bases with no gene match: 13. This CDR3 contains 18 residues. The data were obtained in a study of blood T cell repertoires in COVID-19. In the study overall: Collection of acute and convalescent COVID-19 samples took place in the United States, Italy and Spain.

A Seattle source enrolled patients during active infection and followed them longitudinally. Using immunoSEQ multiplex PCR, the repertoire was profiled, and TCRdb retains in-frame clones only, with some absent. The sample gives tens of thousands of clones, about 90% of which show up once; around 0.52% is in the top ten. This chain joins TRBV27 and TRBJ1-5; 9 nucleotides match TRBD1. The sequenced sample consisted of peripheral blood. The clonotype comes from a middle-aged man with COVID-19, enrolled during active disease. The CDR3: CASSRGPGQGLSNQPQHF. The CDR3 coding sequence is TGTGCCAGCAGCCGGGGGCCGGGACAGGGCTTGAGCAATCAGCCCCAGCATTTT.